These T cell receptor beta chains were read from a single sample in a study of T cells after yellow fever vaccination. TCRdb independently ran MiXCR on the 5' RACE reads; one entry per CDR3 protein. The sample records a few hundred thousand distinct CDR3 sequences, roughly 3.5% being singletons. The sample in question was PBMCs, obtained on the day of the yellow fever booster vaccination. The receptors originated from a man aged 18 to 29 who received the YFV17D yellow fever vaccine. CDR3s include the opening cysteine and the closing phenylalanine or tryptophan. The order of the fields is J gene, clone size, V gene, D gene, CDR3 DNA, CDR3 protein. D genes are given only for firm matches. The size field is filled for only some rows; it gives once, few, many or a size class.

j_call: TRBJ2-5
clone_size: many
v_call: TRBV7-2
d_call: .
cdr3_nt: TGTGCCAGCGGTAGCGTGCTCCAGGAGACCCAGTACTTC
cdr3_aa: CASGSVLQETQYF

j_call: TRBJ1-1
clone_size: few
v_call: TRBV9
d_call: .
cdr3_nt: TGTGCCAGCAGCGGCCGGGGCCGAATACAGGGAATGGCCGAAGCTTTCTTT
cdr3_aa: CASSGRGRIQGMAEAFF

j_call: TRBJ1-1
clone_size: few
v_call: TRBV7-2
d_call: .
cdr3_nt: TGTGCCAGCAGCTTAGGGCAGTGGGGGACTGAAGCTTTCTTT
cdr3_aa: CASSLGQWGTEAFF

j_call: TRBJ2-3
clone_size: few
v_call: TRBV5-1
d_call: .
cdr3_nt: TGCGCCAGCAGCTTGGTCGGAAAGGGCGGACACACAGATACGCAGTATTTT
cdr3_aa: CASSLVGKGGHTDTQYF

j_call: TRBJ2-3
clone_size: many
v_call: TRBV5-1
d_call: .
cdr3_nt: TGCGCCAGCAGCTCGATTAGCACAGATACGCAGTATTTT
cdr3_aa: CASSSISTDTQYF

j_call: TRBJ1-4
clone_size: .
v_call: TRBV18
d_call: .
cdr3_nt: TGTGCCAGTCTCGCAGGGATCAATGAAAAACTGTTTTTT
cdr3_aa: CASLAGINEKLFF

j_call: TRBJ2-3
clone_size: many
v_call: TRBV4-3
d_call: .
cdr3_nt: TGCGCCAGCAGCCAAGATAACTCGCCGGGGGATACGCAGTATTTT
cdr3_aa: CASSQDNSPGDTQYF

j_call: TRBJ2-3
clone_size: .
v_call: TRBV7-2
d_call: .
cdr3_nt: TGTGCCGGTGCGGGACAGAGCACAGATACGCAGTATTTT
cdr3_aa: CAGAGQSTDTQYF

j_call: TRBJ1-6
clone_size: .
v_call: TRBV3-1
d_call: .
cdr3_nt: TGTGCCAGCAGCCAAGGGGGGACACTTCATTCACCCCTCCACTTT
cdr3_aa: CASSQGGTLHSPLHF

j_call: TRBJ1-5
clone_size: many
v_call: TRBV2
d_call: .
cdr3_nt: TGTGCCAGTGAATGGGGACGGCTGAGCAATCAGCCCCAGCATTTT
cdr3_aa: CASEWGRLSNQPQHF

j_call: TRBJ2-1
clone_size: few
v_call: TRBV15
d_call: .
cdr3_nt: TGTGCCACCAGCAGCGGACAGAGGAATTACAATGAGCAGTTCTTC
cdr3_aa: CATSSGQRNYNEQFF

j_call: TRBJ2-2
clone_size: few
v_call: TRBV28
d_call: .
cdr3_nt: TGTGCCAGCAGTTTATGGGTCAACACCGGGGAGCTGTTTTTT
cdr3_aa: CASSLWVNTGELFF

j_call: TRBJ2-2
clone_size: few
v_call: TRBV15
d_call: .
cdr3_nt: TGTGCCACCAGCCCAGGGGTATTGGGCACCGGGGAGCTGTTTTTT
cdr3_aa: CATSPGVLGTGELFF

j_call: TRBJ2-2
clone_size: .
v_call: TRBV7-6
d_call: TRBD1
cdr3_nt: TGTGCCAGCAGCTTATCCTACAGGGGCGCGAACACCGGGGAGCTGTTTTTT
cdr3_aa: CASSLSYRGANTGELFF

j_call: TRBJ2-3
clone_size: many
v_call: TRBV7-9
d_call: .
cdr3_nt: TGTGCCAGCACTGATATAGGGGCAGGCCGGCCCTCGGATACGCAGTATTTT
cdr3_aa: CASTDIGAGRPSDTQYF

j_call: TRBJ2-1
clone_size: .
v_call: TRBV10-3
d_call: TRBD2
cdr3_nt: TGTGCCATCTCCTCCTTAGCGGGGGGGAACAATGAGCAGTTCTTC
cdr3_aa: CAISSLAGGNNEQFF

j_call: TRBJ2-7
clone_size: many
v_call: TRBV6-2/TRBV6-3
d_call: .
cdr3_nt: TGTGCCAGCAGTTACGCGGACGTCTACGAGCAGTACTTC
cdr3_aa: CASSYADVYEQYF

j_call: TRBJ2-3
clone_size: few
v_call: TRBV7-2
d_call: .
cdr3_nt: TGTGCCAGCAGCCCGAGAGTCGCCCTAGCCGACACAGATACGCAGTATTTT
cdr3_aa: CASSPRVALADTDTQYF

j_call: TRBJ2-6
clone_size: many
v_call: TRBV7-6
d_call: .
cdr3_nt: TGTGCCAGCGGCCGTGGGGGGTCCGGGGCCAACGTCCTGACTTTC
cdr3_aa: CASGRGGSGANVLTF

j_call: TRBJ2-1
clone_size: many
v_call: TRBV5-1
d_call: TRBD1
cdr3_nt: TGCGCCAGCAGCCGGGACAGGTACAATGAGCAGTTCTTC
cdr3_aa: CASSRDRYNEQFF

j_call: TRBJ2-3
clone_size: many
v_call: TRBV30
d_call: .
cdr3_nt: TGTGCCTGGAGGCAAGGGTCCAGGGTAGCAGATACGCAGTATTTT
cdr3_aa: CAWRQGSRVADTQYF

j_call: TRBJ1-1
clone_size: .
v_call: TRBV6-5
d_call: TRBD1
cdr3_nt: TGTGCCAGCAGTTCCGGGACAGCTTACACTGAAGCTTTCTTT
cdr3_aa: CASSSGTAYTEAFF

j_call: TRBJ1-1
clone_size: many
v_call: TRBV20-1
d_call: .
cdr3_nt: TGCAGTGCTACCCGAGGTCGGGACATTGAAGCTTTCTTT
cdr3_aa: CSATRGRDIEAFF

j_call: TRBJ1-4
clone_size: few
v_call: TRBV20-1
d_call: .
cdr3_nt: TGCAGTGCTGAGACCCCAACTCGGGAAAAACTGTTTTTT
cdr3_aa: CSAETPTREKLFF

j_call: TRBJ2-4
clone_size: many
v_call: TRBV6-6
d_call: .
cdr3_nt: TGTGCCAGCAGCCCACCTCCACTGGGGGACATTCAGTACTTC
cdr3_aa: CASSPPPLGDIQYF

j_call: TRBJ2-2
clone_size: few
v_call: TRBV12-3/TRBV12-4
d_call: .
cdr3_nt: TGTGCCAGCAGACTCACGGTTGGGGAGCTGTTTTTT
cdr3_aa: CASRLTVGELFF

j_call: TRBJ1-1
clone_size: many
v_call: TRBV5-1
d_call: TRBD1
cdr3_nt: TGCGCCAGCAGCTTGCGTCCGGACAGGGCGAACACTGAAGCTTTCTTT
cdr3_aa: CASSLRPDRANTEAFF

j_call: TRBJ2-3
clone_size: many
v_call: TRBV7-2
d_call: TRBD1
cdr3_nt: TGTGTCGCGCCACCCCTAAGCCGGGGACAGGGGTCCCCCACAGATACGCAGTATTTT
cdr3_aa: CVAPPLSRGQGSPTDTQYF

j_call: TRBJ2-1
clone_size: few
v_call: TRBV7-2
d_call: .
cdr3_nt: TGTGCCAGCAGCGGAGGATACTACTCCTACAATGAGCAGTTCTTC
cdr3_aa: CASSGGYYSYNEQFF

j_call: TRBJ2-1
clone_size: many
v_call: TRBV2
d_call: .
cdr3_nt: TGTGCCAGCAGTGACCCTGGGAATGAGCAGTTCTTC
cdr3_aa: CASSDPGNEQFF

j_call: TRBJ2-2
clone_size: .
v_call: TRBV14
d_call: TRBD1
cdr3_nt: TGTGCCAGCAGCCAAGATCGAACAGGGGGCGTTAACGGGGAGCTGTTTTTT
cdr3_aa: CASSQDRTGGVNGELFF

j_call: TRBJ2-2
clone_size: many
v_call: TRBV7-3
d_call: .
cdr3_nt: TGTGCCAGCAGCCTATACGGGTTGGGGGGTACCGCGAACACCGGGGAGCTGTTTTTT
cdr3_aa: CASSLYGLGGTANTGELFF

j_call: TRBJ2-5
clone_size: many
v_call: TRBV7-9
d_call: TRBD1
cdr3_nt: TGTGCCAGCAGCCCCGCAACTTCGACAGGGGGCCTAGAGACCCAGTACTTC
cdr3_aa: CASSPATSTGGLETQYF

j_call: TRBJ2-3
clone_size: many
v_call: TRBV6-4
d_call: TRBD2
cdr3_nt: TGTGCCAGCAGTGACCTAGCGGGGGGTAGCACAGATACGCAGTATTTT
cdr3_aa: CASSDLAGGSTDTQYF

j_call: TRBJ1-1
clone_size: .
v_call: TRBV6-2/TRBV6-3
d_call: .
cdr3_nt: TGTGCCAGCAGAAGACAGGTGAACACTGAAGCTTTCTTT
cdr3_aa: CASRRQVNTEAFF

j_call: TRBJ2-1
clone_size: many
v_call: TRBV5-1
d_call: TRBD2
cdr3_nt: TGCGCCAGCAGCTTGGCGGGCAGCGGGGGAGGCTCCTACAATGAGCAGTTCTTC
cdr3_aa: CASSLAGSGGGSYNEQFF

j_call: TRBJ2-1
clone_size: few
v_call: TRBV18
d_call: .
cdr3_nt: TGTGCCAGCTCACCACCCCTAGCCGATGAGCAGTTCTTC
cdr3_aa: CASSPPLADEQFF

j_call: TRBJ2-5
clone_size: many
v_call: TRBV7-6
d_call: TRBD2
cdr3_nt: TGTGCCAGCAGCTTAGGGGGGACTACCGGGGAGACCCAGTACTTC
cdr3_aa: CASSLGGTTGETQYF

j_call: TRBJ1-1
clone_size: few
v_call: TRBV27
d_call: TRBD1
cdr3_nt: TGTGCCAGCAGCTGGGGGACAGACGGCCTGAACACTGAAGCTTTCTTT
cdr3_aa: CASSWGTDGLNTEAFF

j_call: TRBJ2-5
clone_size: many
v_call: TRBV7-3
d_call: .
cdr3_nt: TGTGCCAGCAGCTCCACGACCTTAGAGACCCAGTACTTC
cdr3_aa: CASSSTTLETQYF

j_call: TRBJ2-1
clone_size: many
v_call: TRBV5-1
d_call: .
cdr3_nt: TGCGCCAGCAGCTTGGATTCCCGATGGGCGCAGTTCTTC
cdr3_aa: CASSLDSRWAQFF

j_call: TRBJ2-3
clone_size: few
v_call: TRBV5-1
d_call: .
cdr3_nt: TGCGCCAGCAGTGCCCAGGGTGGCACAGATACGCAGTATTTT
cdr3_aa: CASSAQGGTDTQYF

j_call: TRBJ2-1
clone_size: many
v_call: TRBV7-3
d_call: .
cdr3_nt: TGTGCCAGCAGCCCCCTCGGAGGGTCTAACAATGAGCAGTTCTTC
cdr3_aa: CASSPLGGSNNEQFF